This T cell receptor (beta chain) appears in the sequencing data of a study of blood T cell repertoires in COVID-19 (dated by TCRdb to the early 2020s). As for the study more broadly: Samples from collaborators originated in the United States, Italy and Spain and spanned both the acute and convalescent phases of COVID-19. Where available, HLA class I and class II types were taken from metadata supplied by the sample provider and were not determined by assay-based typing. The dataset comprised deeply sampled blood TCRbeta repertoires from subjects exposed to, actively infected with, or recovered from COVID-19. The samples were drawn from the first 160 participants of the ongoing ImmuneRACE study and from 1,200 or so subjects provided by 6 global collaborators. Nearly every sample came with metadata listing a de-identified subject ID, COVID-19 status, age in years and sex. The material from the prospective study consisted of cDNA or gDNA derived from T cells, B-cell-depleted T cells, or PBMCs. The repertoires were released in a freely available public database meant as a resource for research on the immune response to SARS-CoV-2.

Whole blood was collected in K2EDTA tubes by collaborating institutions according to the institutions' own protocols. For TCRbeta analysis, collaborator samples were shipped as frozen whole blood, as isolated PBMCs, or as DNA extracted from either sample type. TCRbeta CDR3 regions were amplified from genomic DNA using the immunoSEQ Assay, a bias-controlled multiplex PCR. As for the authors' bioinformatics: The number of nucleated cells in each sample was estimated by amplification of reference gene primers within the assay. To quantify the absolute abundance of each unique TCRbeta CDR3 rearrangement, sequence reads were collapsed and filtered. Productive Simpson clonality was computed per sample as the square root of Simpson's diversity index over productive rearrangements. Here the immuneACCESS table is served through TCRdb, limited to in-frame sequences with V and J called. Missing clones are a known gap in these copies; in checked studies unresolved V genes cover under half, and the rest lacks a known reason. For V, J and clone size, that table is used; D and trimming come from the DNA. Recorded for this sample are approximately 64,000 clones; about four fifths of them occurred a single time. Jointly, the top ten make up roughly 0.83% of the sample.

Sequences SGHRS (CDR1) and YFSETQ (CDR2) are obtained from the germline V gene. Taken from cysteine to phenylalanine, the CDR3 has 15 residues. The entry retains the CDR3 DNA only, 45 bases that are in frame from base 1. Germline trimming amounts to 3 bases on V and 0 bases on J, with 4 as the count of junction bases outside the gene matches. The paper as a whole reports these results and caveats: How much clinical and demographic metadata was included differed by source and by participant, and the metadata was provided uncurated.

To note about this clone: Its specific antigen is unknown. Per-base quality was not reported, and no clone a single base away is much larger than it.

The sequence came from a woman aged 70-85 years with acute or convalescent COVID-19. This chain joins TRBV5-1 to TRBJ2-3, with TRBD2 matching 7 junction bases. Sequencing input: peripheral blood. The DNA reads as follows: TGCGCCAGCAGCTCCGGGACTACGAGCACAGATACGCAGTATTTT. It translates as CASSSGTTSTDTQYF.